The subject of this entry is one TCR beta chain. TCRdb re-analysed the RT-PCR reads in MiXCR, keeping a single row per CDR3 protein. The sample lists about a million distinct CDR3 sequences, more than 15% occurring once. The CDR3 contains 15 residues. The germline V gene encodes CDR1 MNHNS and CDR2 SASEGT. V lost 7 bases and J 3 bases, leaving 17 bases between the germline ends. This sample was taken from a study of patients and donors after allogeneic stem cell transplantation. This TCR was sampled from a human donor who was either an allogeneic HSCT recipient or a stem cell or donor lymphocyte infusion donor (not recorded which). It is not recorded whose cells these are; they may come from a transplant donor. The chain combines TRBV6-1 with TRBJ2-3, with a tentative D call TRBD2 (5 bases). The specimen sequenced was blood, either unsorted or a sorted T cell fraction (not recorded which). CDR3 protein: CASISRSGSTDTQYF. The DNA for the CDR3 is TGTGCCAGCATCTCTCGATCGGGGAGTACAGATACGCAGTATTTT.